The 22 T cell receptor beta chains presented below share a single source sample, sequenced in a study of technical replicates of blood from a few donors (TCRdb year 2017). The library relied on the immunoSEQ multiplex PCR assay. Here the immuneACCESS table is served through TCRdb, limited to in-frame sequences with V and J called. Missing clones are a known gap in these copies; in checked studies unresolved V genes cover under half, and the rest lacks a known reason. The table for this sample lists tens of thousands of clones; nearly 98% of them were counted only once. The ten largest clones represent around 0.16% of the sample. The source material was T cells isolated from PBMCs. The receptors here all came from a human donor in good health.

The J gene is TRBJ1-2, the V gene TRBV25-1, with a tentative D call TRBD1 (5 bases). Germline V lookup: CDR1 MGHDK, CDR2 SYGVNS. This CDR3 is 12 amino acids long. Between the trimmed V and J ends, which lost 7 bases and 7 bases, there was a span of 13 bases. The CDR3 region is CASNGGTVGYTF. CDR3 nucleotide sequence: TGTGCCAGCAACGGGGGAACGGTTGGCTACACCTTC.

The rearrangement joins TRBV4-1 to TRBJ2-1; 8 nucleotides align to TRBD1. Trimming at V came to 6 bases and at J to 6 bases, leaving 7 bases not matched to a gene. The CDR3 contains 14 residues. Germline CDR1 is MGHRA and CDR2 is YSYEKL. CDR3 coding DNA: TGCGCCAGCAGGAAAGGACAGGGAGTCAATGAGCAGTTCTTC. Translation gives CASRKGQGVNEQFF.

The chain's CDR3 is CASSPTLRARGYEQYF. In DNA, the CDR3 is TGTGCCAGCAGCCCCACTTTGAGGGCTCGGGGTTACGAGCAGTACTTC. The chain joins TRBV5-6 to TRBJ2-7; maybe TRBD2 (5 bases). The germline V gene has CDR1 SGHDT and CDR2 YYEEEE. Trimming pared 4 bases from V and 4 bases from J, leaving 21 bases between. The CDR3 sequence is 16 residues long. Full variable domain (rest looked up from reference TRBV5-6 and TRBJ2-7): DAGVTQSPTHLIKTRGQQVTLRCSPKSGHDTVSWYQQALGQGPQFIFQYYEEEERQRGNFPDRFSGHQFPNYSSELNVNALLLGDSALYLCASSPTLRARGYEQYFGPGTRLTVT.

The chain is built from TRBV19 and TRBJ2-7; no clear D gene. This CDR3 region has 14 residues. Trimming took 1 base from V and 1 from J, leaving 8 bases between them. Germline CDR1 is LNHDA and CDR2 is SQIVND (reference sequence). The CDR3: CASSIAYPSYEQYF. CDR3 bases: TGTGCCAGTAGTATAGCCTATCCGTCCTACGAGCAGTACTTC.

V and J are TRBV6-5 and TRBJ1-5; D not resolved. Trimming shortened V by 0 bases and J by 5 bases, and 14 bases separated the two germline ends. The CDR3 has 16 residues. Germline CDR1 is MNHEY and CDR2 is SVGAGI. The CDR3 nucleotides are TGTGCCAGCAGTTACTCTAGCGCAGCGCCCTATCAGCCCCAGCATTTT. It translates to CASSYSSAAPYQPQHF.

The chain is built from TRBV5-3 and TRBJ2-5; TRBD1 aligns across 7 bases. TRBV5-3 is an ORF for which the function is uncertain. V lost 4 bases to trimming and J lost 3 bases; unmatched junction nucleotides: 12. The CDR3 length is 16 residues. The DNA of the CDR3 is TGTGCCAGAAGCCCGACAGGGTTTTATATGAAAGAGACCCAGTACTTC. This codes for CARSPTGFYMKETQYF.

This chain joins TRBV27 and TRBJ2-2; the D is unclear. CDR1 is MNHEY and CDR2 is SMNVEV in the germline V gene (reference sequence). The CDR3 is 13 residues long. V lost 5 bases, J lost 2 bases, and 6 bases lay in between. Here the CDR3 DNA reads TGTGCCAGCAGTCCCTCCAACACCGGGGAGCTGTTTTTT. It codes for CASSPSNTGELFF.

The DNA for the CDR3 is TGCGCCAGCAGCTTGGGCCAGGCTAACTATGGCTACACCTTC. Encoded protein: CASSLGQANYGYTF. The chain couples TRBV5-1 to TRBJ1-2, with D hard to call. The CDR3 covers 14 residues. The germline V gene has CDR1 SGHRS and CDR2 YFSETQ. V was clipped by 0 bases and J by 0 bases, with 6 bases between them.

The chain couples TRBV27 to TRBJ2-6; unclear D gene. Germline CDR1 reads MNHEY; CDR2 reads SMNVEV (reference sequence). The CDR3 runs to 14 residues. V was cut by 2 bases and J by 1 base, with 3 bases left in between. The CDR3 DNA reads as TGTGCCAGCAGTTTACATTCTGGGGCCAACGTCCTGACTTTC. Translated, it gives CASSLHSGANVLTF.

CDR3 sequence (DNA): TGTGCCAGTGTGGGGGGCGGGGAGCTGTTTTTT. As protein: CASVGGGELFF. The chain uses TRBV5-4 and TRBJ2-2, with D possibly TRBD2 on 6 matching bases. This CDR3 has 11 amino acids. Trimming shortened V by 8 bases and J by 7 bases, and 9 bases separated the two germline ends. The germline V gene has CDR1 SGHNT and CDR2 YYREEE (reference sequence). Together with reference TRBV5-4 and TRBJ2-2, the CDR3 gives the full variable domain: ETGVTQSPTHLIKTRGQQVTLRCSSQSGHNTVSWYQQALGQGPQFIFQYYREEENGRGNFPPRFSGLQFPNYSSELNVNALELDDSALYLCASVGGGELFFGEGSRLTVL.

V gene TRBV4-1 combines with J gene TRBJ1-2; D may be TRBD1 (6 bases). This CDR3 spans 16 amino acids. Trimming shortened V by 0 bases and J by 8 bases, and 19 bases separated the two germline ends. Per germline, CDR1 MGHRA and CDR2 YSYEKL. CDR3 nucleotide sequence: TGCGCCAGCAGCCAAGAATCCGGGCCAGGGGTTTGGGGCTACACCTTC. This encodes CASSQESGPGVWGYTF.

V usage is TRBV6-5 and J usage is TRBJ1-2, with unresolved D. The germline CDR1 and CDR2 sequences are MNHEY and SVGAGI. This CDR3 contains 13 residues. V lost 6 bases, J lost 11 bases, and 19 bases lay in between. CDR3 residues: CASRAGMPALYTF. Written as DNA, the CDR3 is TGTGCCAGCAGGGCGGGCATGCCAGCCCTATACACCTTC.

J is TRBJ2-7 and V is TRBV4-1; tentative D call: TRBD1 (5 bases). V shed 1 base and J shed 2 bases, with 21 bases lying between them. Per the germline V gene, CDR1 is MGHRA and CDR2 is YSYEKL. The CDR3 contains 18 residues. CDR3 amino acids: CASSQGSWGQGLAYEQYF. The DNA for the CDR3 is TGCGCCAGCAGCCAAGGCTCATGGGGTCAGGGTCTTGCCTACGAGCAGTACTTC.

The chain employs TRBV9 and TRBJ1-5; D call uncertain. The ends were cut back, 0 bases at V and 1 base at J, with 5 bases in the middle. This CDR3 comprises 14 residues. CDR1 SGDLS and CDR2 YYNGEE come from the germline V gene. CDR3 sequence: CASSVDLSNQPQHF. CDR3 sequence (DNA): TGTGCCAGCAGCGTAGACTTAAGCAATCAGCCCCAGCATTTT.

V usage is TRBV5-1 and J usage is TRBJ2-7, with D maybe TRBD1 (5 bases). Germline loops: CDR1 SGHRS, CDR2 YFSETQ. The CDR3 sequence is 15 residues long. Trimming pared 0 bases from V and 2 bases from J, leaving 12 bases between. The CDR3 DNA follows: TGCGCCAGCAGCTTGGTTGTGACAGCAGCCTACGAGCAGTACTTC. Residues: CASSLVVTAAYEQYF.

The chain couples TRBV28 to TRBJ2-3; 7 bases match TRBD1. CDR1 and CDR2 from the germline V gene are MDHEN and SYDVKM. V gave up 2 bases and J gave up 4 bases; unmatched junction bases: 12. CDR3 length: 17 amino acids. The CDR3, as DNA: TGTGCCAGCAGTTTAACGGCTTATAGGGGGCTGGCAGATACGCAGTATTTT. As protein: CASSLTAYRGLADTQYF.

The CDR3 DNA sequence: TGTGCCAGTAGTATCCCCAGGAGGACCCCTGAAGCTTTCTTT. It specifies CASSIPRRTPEAFF. The genes are TRBV19 and TRBJ1-1; D is unresolved. This CDR3 comprises 14 residues. Germline lookup yields CDR1 LNHDA and CDR2 SQIVND (reference sequence). Between the trimmed V and J ends, which lost 3 bases and 6 bases, there was a span of 14 bases.

The chain joins TRBV5-1 to TRBJ2-2; maybe TRBD1 (5 bases). The germline V gene encodes CDR1 SGHRS and CDR2 YFSETQ. V lost 1 base and J lost 1, with 8 bases in between. The CDR3 totals 15 residues. CDR3 amino acids: CASSLRTGNTGELFF. Here the CDR3 DNA reads TGCGCCAGCAGCTTGAGAACAGGGAACACCGGGGAGCTGTTTTTT.

The rearrangement uses TRBV5-1 and TRBJ2-7, with D perhaps matching TRBD2 (5 bases). Germline V gene lookup returns CDR1 SGHRS and CDR2 YFSETQ. Trimming stripped 0 bases from V and 5 bases from J, with 6 bases between. The CDR3 loop spans 12 amino acids. The CDR3 here is CASSLVRDEQYF. The DNA for the CDR3 is TGCGCCAGCAGCTTGGTGAGGGACGAGCAGTACTTC.

This chain connects TRBV7-8 to TRBJ2-5; possible D gene TRBD1, 6 bases. The V gene's germline CDR1 is SGHVS and CDR2 FQNEAQ. V lost 4 bases to trimming and J lost 5 bases, with 14 bases between them. The CDR3 totals 14 residues. CDR3 sequence (DNA): TGTGCCAGCAGCTCCCAGGGGATCGCGGAGACCCAGTACTTC. Protein: CASSSQGIAETQYF.

In this sample, this clone turned up once. The chain joins TRBV27 to TRBJ2-7, with 9 bases aligning to TRBD2. V lost 6 bases to trimming and J lost 2 bases; unmatched junction nucleotides: 5. The CDR3 runs to 14 residues. Germline V gene sequence: CDR1 MNHEY, CDR2 SMNVEV (reference sequence). CDR3 bases: TGTGCCAGCAGGGACAGCGGGAGGACCTACGAGCAGTACTTC. This codes for CASRDSGRTYEQYF.

The genes are TRBV23-1 and TRBJ2-7; no clear D. TRBV23-1 is reported as an ORF; its role is uncertain. The CDR3 has 9 residues. The V and J ends lost 11 bases and 3 bases respectively, with 5 bases between them. In nucleotides, the CDR3 is TGCGCCGTTCACTACGAGCAGTACTTC. Translation gives CAVHYEQYF.